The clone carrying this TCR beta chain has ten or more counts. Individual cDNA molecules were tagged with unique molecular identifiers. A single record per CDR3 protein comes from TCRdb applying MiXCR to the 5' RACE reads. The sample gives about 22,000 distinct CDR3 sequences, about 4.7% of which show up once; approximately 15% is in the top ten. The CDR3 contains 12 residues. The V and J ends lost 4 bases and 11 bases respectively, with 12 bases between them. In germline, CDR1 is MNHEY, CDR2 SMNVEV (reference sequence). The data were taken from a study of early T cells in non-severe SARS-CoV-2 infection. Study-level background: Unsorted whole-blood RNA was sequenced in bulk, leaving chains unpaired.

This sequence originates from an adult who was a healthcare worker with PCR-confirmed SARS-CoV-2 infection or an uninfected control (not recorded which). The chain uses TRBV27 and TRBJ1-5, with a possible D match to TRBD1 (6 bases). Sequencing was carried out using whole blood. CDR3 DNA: TGTGCCAGCAGTTCACAGGGATCTACCCAGCATTTT. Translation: CASSSQGSTQHF.